This T cell receptor beta chain was captured in a study of T cell changes during pregnancy in multiple sclerosis. The repertoire was sequenced with immunoSEQ multiplex PCR; TCRdb's copy has only in-frame clones and lacks some. The profile shows about 17,000 clones, 87% of them singletons. CDR1 and CDR2 (germline): SQVTM, ANQGSEA. V was trimmed by 6 bases and J by 5 bases, leaving 19 bases between them. The CDR3 covers 14 residues. The material was CD8+ T cells from peripheral blood mononuclear cells, obtained in the third trimester of pregnancy. The sequence came from a female donor in good health, enrolled as a control in a pregnancy study. This chain joins TRBV29-1 and TRBJ2-5; perhaps TRBD2 as D (6 bases). The CDR3 DNA is TGCAGCGTCCAGAGAACTAGCTCGGGGGAGACCCAGTACTTC. This translates into CSVQRTSSGETQYF.